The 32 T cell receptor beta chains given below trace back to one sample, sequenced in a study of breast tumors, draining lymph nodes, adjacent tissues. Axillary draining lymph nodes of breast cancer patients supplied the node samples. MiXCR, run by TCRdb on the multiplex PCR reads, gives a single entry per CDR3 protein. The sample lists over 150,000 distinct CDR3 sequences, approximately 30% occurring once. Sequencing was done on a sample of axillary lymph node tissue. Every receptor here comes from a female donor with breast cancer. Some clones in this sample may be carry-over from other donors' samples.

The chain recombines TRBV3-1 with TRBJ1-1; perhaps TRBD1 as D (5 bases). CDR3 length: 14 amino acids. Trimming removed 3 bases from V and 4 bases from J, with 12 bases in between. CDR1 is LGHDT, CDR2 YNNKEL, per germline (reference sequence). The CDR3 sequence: CASSQLTASTEAFF. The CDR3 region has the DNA TGTGCCAGCAGCCAGCTGACAGCATCCACTGAAGCTTTCTTT.

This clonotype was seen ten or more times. The CDR3: CASSFVSAYNEQFF. CDR3 nucleotides: TGTGCCAGCAGCTTCGTCTCGGCCTACAATGAGCAGTTCTTC. V is TRBV7-9 and J is TRBJ2-1; the D is unclear. Germline CDR1 reads SEHNR; CDR2 reads FQNEAQ (reference sequence). V gave up 3 bases and J gave up 2 bases, with 8 bases separating them. The length of the CDR3 is 14 residues.

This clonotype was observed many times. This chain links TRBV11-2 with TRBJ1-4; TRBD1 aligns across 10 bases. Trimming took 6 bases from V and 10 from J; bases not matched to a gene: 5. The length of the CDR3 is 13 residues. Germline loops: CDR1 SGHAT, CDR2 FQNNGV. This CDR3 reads CASRLGTGAKLFF. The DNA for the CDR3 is TGTGCCAGCAGATTGGGGACAGGGGCAAAACTGTTTTTT.

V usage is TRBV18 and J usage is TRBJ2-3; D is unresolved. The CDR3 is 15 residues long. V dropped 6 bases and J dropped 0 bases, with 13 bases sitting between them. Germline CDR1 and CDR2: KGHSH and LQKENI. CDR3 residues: CASSPLTGSTDTQYF. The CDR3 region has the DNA TGTGCCAGCTCGCCCTTAACCGGGAGCACAGATACGCAGTATTTT.

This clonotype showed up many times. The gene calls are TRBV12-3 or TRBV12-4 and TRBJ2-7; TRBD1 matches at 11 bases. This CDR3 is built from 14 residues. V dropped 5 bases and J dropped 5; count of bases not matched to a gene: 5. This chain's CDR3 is CASSAGTGGNEQYF. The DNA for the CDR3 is TGTGCCAGCAGTGCCGGGACAGGGGGAAACGAGCAGTACTTC.

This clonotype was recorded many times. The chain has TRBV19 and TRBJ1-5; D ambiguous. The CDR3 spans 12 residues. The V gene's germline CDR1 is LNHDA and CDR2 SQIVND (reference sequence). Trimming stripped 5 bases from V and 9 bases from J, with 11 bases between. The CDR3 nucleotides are TGTGCCAGTAGTTTGTTGGAGGGGCCCCAGCATTTT. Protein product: CASSLLEGPQHF.

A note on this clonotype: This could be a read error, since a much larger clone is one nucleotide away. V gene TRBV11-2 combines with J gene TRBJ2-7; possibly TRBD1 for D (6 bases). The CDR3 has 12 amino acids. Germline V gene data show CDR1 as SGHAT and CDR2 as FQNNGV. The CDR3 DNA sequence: TGTGCCAGCAGCCCTGGACAGTACGCGCAGTACTTC. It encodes CASSPGQYAQYF.

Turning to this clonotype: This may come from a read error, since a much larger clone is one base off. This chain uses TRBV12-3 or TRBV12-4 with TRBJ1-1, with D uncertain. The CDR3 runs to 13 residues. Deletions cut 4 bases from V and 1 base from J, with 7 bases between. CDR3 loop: CASSYSRNTEAFF. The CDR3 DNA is TGTGCCAGCAGTTACTCCAGGAACACTGAAGCTTTCTTT.

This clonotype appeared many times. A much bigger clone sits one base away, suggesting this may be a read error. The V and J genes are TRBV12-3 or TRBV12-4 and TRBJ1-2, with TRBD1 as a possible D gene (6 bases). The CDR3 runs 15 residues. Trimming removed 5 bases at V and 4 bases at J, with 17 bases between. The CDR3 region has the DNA TGTGCCAGCAGTAGCCAGGGGAGTCGGAGCTATGGCTACACCTTC. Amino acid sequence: CASSSQGSRSYGYTF.

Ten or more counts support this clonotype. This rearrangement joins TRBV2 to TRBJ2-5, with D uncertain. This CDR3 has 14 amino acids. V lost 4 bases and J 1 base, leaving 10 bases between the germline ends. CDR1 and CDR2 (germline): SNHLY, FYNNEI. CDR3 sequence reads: CASSVGRSQETQYF. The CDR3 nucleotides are TGTGCCAGCAGTGTCGGGCGGTCCCAAGAGACCCAGTACTTC. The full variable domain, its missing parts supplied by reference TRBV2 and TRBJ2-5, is EPEVTQTPSHQVTQMGQEVILRCVPISNHLYFYWYRQILGQKVEFLVSFYNNEISEKSEIFDDQFSVERPDGSNFTLKIRSTKLEDSAMYFCASSVGRSQETQYFGPGTRLLVL.

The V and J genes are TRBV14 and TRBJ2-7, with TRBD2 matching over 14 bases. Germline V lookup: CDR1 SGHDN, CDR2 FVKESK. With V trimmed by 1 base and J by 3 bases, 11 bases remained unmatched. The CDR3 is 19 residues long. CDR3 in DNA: TGTGCCAGCAGCCAAGTGGGACTAGCGGGGGCCCTGGCCCACTACGAGCAGTACTTC. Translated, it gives CASSQVGLAGALAHYEQYF.

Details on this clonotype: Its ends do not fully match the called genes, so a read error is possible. The CDR3 protein is CASSQGQWEGTQYF. The CDR3 DNA reads as TGTGCCAGCAGCCAGGGACAGTGGGAAGGTACGCAGTATTTT. The gene calls are TRBV5-1 and TRBJ2-3, with TRBD1 matching over 7 bases. CDR3 size: 14 residues. Germline assignment: CDR1 SGHRS and CDR2 YFSETQ.

The CDR3 DNA is TGTGCCAGTAGTACCGGACTAGGGGATACGCAGTATTTT. It encodes CASSTGLGDTQYF. The chain carries TRBV19 and TRBJ2-3, with 7 bases that match TRBD2. The V segment lost 4 bases and the J segment 6 bases; nucleotides outside the gene matches: 4. This CDR3 region has 13 residues. Germline values: CDR1 LNHDA, CDR2 SQIVND (reference sequence).

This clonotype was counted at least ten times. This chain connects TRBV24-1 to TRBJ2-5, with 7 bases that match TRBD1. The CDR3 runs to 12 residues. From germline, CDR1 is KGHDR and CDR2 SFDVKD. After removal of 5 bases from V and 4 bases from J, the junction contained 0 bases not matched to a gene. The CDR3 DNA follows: TGTGCCACCAGTGCAGGGGGAGAGACCCAGTACTTC. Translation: CATSAGGETQYF.

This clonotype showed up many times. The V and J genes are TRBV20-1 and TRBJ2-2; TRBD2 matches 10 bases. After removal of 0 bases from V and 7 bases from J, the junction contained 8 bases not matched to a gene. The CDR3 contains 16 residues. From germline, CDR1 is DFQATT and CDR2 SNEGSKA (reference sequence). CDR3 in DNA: TGCAGTGCTAGAGATGTCCTAGCGGGAGCCGGCGGGGAGCTGTTTTTT. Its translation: CSARDVLAGAGGELFF.

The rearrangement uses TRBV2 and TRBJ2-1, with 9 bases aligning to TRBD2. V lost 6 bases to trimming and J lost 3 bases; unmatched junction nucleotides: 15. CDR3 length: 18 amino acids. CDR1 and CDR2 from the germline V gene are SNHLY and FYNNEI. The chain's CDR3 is CASSLSGRMLSLYNEQFF. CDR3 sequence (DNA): TGTGCCAGCAGCTTAAGCGGGAGGATGCTGAGCCTCTACAATGAGCAGTTCTTC.

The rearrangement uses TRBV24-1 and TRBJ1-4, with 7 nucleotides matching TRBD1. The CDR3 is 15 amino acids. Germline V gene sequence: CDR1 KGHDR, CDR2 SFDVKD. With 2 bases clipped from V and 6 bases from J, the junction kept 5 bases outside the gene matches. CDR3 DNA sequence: TGTGCCACCAGTGATTCGACAGGGTTGGATGAAAAACTGTTTTTT. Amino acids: CATSDSTGLDEKLFF.

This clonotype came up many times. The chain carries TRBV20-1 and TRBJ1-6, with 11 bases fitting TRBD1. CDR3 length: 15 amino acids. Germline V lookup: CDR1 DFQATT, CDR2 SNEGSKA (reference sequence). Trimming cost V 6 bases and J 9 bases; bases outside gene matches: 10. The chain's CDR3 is CSARRGTGGSSPLHF. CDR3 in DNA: TGCAGTGCGCGTCGCGGGACAGGGGGTTCTTCACCCCTCCACTTT.

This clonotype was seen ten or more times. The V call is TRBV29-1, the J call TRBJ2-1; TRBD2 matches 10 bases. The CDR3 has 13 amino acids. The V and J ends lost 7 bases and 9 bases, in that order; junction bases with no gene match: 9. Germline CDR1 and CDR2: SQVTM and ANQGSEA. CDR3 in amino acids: CSAGLAVESEQFF. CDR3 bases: TGCAGCGCTGGACTAGCGGTCGAGAGTGAGCAGTTCTTC.

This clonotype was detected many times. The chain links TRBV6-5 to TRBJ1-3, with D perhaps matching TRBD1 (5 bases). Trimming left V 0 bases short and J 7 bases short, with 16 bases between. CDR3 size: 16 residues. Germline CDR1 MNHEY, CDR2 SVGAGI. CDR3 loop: CASSYSVAGRANTIYF. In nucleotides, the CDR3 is TGTGCCAGCAGTTACTCGGTGGCAGGGAGGGCGAACACCATATATTTT.

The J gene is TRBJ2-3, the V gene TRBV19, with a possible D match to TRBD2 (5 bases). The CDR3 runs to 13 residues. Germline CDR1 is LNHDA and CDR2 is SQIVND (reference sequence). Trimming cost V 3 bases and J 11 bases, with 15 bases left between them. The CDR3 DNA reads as TGTGCCAGTAGTATGAGGAGGAACAATGAGCAGTATTTT. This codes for CASSMRRNNEQYF.

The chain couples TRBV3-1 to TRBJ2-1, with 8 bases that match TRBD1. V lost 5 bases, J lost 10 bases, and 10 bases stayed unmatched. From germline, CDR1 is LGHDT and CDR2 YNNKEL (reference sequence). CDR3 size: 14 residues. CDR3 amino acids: CASSSTGGRYEQFF. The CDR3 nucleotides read TGTGCCAGCAGCTCTACAGGGGGGAGGTACGAGCAGTTCTTC.

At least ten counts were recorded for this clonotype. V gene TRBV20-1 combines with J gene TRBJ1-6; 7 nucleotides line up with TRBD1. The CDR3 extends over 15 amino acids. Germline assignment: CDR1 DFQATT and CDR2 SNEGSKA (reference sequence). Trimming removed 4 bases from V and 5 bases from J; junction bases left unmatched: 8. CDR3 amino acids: CSATRTGGNNSPLHF. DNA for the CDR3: TGCAGTGCTACGAGGACAGGAGGGAATAATTCACCCCTCCACTTT.

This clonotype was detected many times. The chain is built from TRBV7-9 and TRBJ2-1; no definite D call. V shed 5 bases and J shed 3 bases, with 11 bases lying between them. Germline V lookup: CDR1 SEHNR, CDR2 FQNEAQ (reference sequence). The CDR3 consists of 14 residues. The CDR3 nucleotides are TGTGCCAGCAGCCAACTCCTACTCTACAATGAGCAGTTCTTC. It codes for CASSQLLLYNEQFF.

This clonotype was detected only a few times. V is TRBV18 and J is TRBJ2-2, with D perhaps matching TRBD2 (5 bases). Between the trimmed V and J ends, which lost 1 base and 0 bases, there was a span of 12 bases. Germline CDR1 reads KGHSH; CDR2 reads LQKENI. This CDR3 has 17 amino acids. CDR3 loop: CASSPRKAGTNTGELFF. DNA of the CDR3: TGTGCCAGCTCACCACGGAAGGCGGGCACGAACACCGGGGAGCTGTTTTTT.

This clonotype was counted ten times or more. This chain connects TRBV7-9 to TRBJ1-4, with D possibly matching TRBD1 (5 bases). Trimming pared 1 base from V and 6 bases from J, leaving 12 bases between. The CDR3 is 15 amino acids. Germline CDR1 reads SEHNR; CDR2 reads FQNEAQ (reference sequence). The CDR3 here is CASSLGGGGDEKLFF. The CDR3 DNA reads TGTGCCAGCAGCTTAGGGGGGGGAGGAGATGAAAAACTGTTTTTT.

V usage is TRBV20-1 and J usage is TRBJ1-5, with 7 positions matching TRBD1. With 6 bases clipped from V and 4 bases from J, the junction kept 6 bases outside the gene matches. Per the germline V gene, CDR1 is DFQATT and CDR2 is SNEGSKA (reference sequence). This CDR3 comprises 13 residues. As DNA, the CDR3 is TGCAGTGCCTCAGACAGGGATAATCAGCCCCAGCATTTT. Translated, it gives CSASDRDNQPQHF.

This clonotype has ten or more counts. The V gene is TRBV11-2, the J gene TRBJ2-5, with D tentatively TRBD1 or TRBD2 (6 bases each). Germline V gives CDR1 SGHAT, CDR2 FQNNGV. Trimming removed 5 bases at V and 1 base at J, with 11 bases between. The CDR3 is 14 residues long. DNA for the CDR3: TGTGCCAGCAGCCCACGGGGGCTCCAAGAGACCCAGTACTTC. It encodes CASSPRGLQETQYF.

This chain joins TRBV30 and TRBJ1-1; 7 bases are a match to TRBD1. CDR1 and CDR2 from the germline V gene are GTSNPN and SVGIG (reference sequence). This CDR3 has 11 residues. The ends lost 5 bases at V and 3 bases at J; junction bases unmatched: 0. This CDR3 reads CAWGTDTEAFF. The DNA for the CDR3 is TGTGCCTGGGGGACAGACACTGAAGCTTTCTTT.

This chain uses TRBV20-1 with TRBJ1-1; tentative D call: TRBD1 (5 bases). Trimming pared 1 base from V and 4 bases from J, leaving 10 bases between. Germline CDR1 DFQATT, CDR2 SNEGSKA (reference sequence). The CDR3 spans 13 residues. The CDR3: CSARAGLGTEAFF. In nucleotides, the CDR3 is TGCAGTGCTAGAGCGGGGCTAGGCACTGAAGCTTTCTTT.

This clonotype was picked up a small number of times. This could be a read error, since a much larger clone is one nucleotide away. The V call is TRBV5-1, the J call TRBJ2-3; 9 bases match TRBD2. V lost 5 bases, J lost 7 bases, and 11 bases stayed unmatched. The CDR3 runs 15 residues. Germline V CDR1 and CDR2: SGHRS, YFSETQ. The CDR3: CASRAGSGTSNTQYF. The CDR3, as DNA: TGCGCCAGCAGGGCAGGGAGTGGGACTAGCAATACGCAGTATTTT.

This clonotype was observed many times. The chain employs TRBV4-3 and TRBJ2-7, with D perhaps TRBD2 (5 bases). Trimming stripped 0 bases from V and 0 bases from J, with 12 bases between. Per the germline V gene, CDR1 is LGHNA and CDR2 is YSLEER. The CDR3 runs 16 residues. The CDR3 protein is CASSQDRGSASYEQYF. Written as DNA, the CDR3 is TGCGCCAGCAGCCAAGATAGAGGGAGTGCCTCCTACGAGCAGTACTTC.